This TCR beta chain was sequenced in a study of technical replicates of blood from a few donors. Germline-derived CDR1 and CDR2 are SGHTA and FQGTGA. V lost 5 bases to trimming and J lost 1 base, with 8 bases between them. The CDR3 spans 13 residues. TCRdb's copy holds only in-frame clones and misses some; the assay was immunoSEQ multiplex PCR. This sample has over 70,000 clones, with approximately 91% found just once. This clonotype was sampled from a human donor in good health. Some clones in this sample may be carry-over from other donors' samples. The V and J genes are TRBV7-3 and TRBJ1-1; D ambiguous. The material sequenced was PBMCs. CDR3 in DNA: TGTGCCAGCAGCGTACAGTCGAACACTGAAGCTTTCTTT. Its translation is CASSVQSNTEAFF.